What follows describes a single TCR beta chain. This clone occurred a few times. What this receptor recognizes is not known. It has no much larger one-base neighbor in the sample; base qualities were not kept. This specimen comes from a study of vaccination effects on CD4 cells after COVID-19 (dated by TCRdb to between 2021 and 2022). A note on the overall study: Across the study, the median time from the second dose to post-vaccine sampling was 72 days (range 14 to 241). The full study included ten to eleven COVID-19 convalescent patients and several SARS-CoV-2-naive healthy vaccine recipients. Cultures from other donors in the study were sequenced using the Oncomine TCR Beta short-read assay on an Illumina iSeq 100. In both COVID-19 convalescent patients and infection-naive vaccine recipients, the study compared SARS-CoV-2 spike-specific CD4+ TCR repertoires from before mRNA vaccination with those from after it. On the study overall, not on this receptor specifically: Among healthy vaccine recipients, nearly all vaccine-induced clones were SARS-CoV-2 mono-reactive, and only 1 of 255 was cross-reactive with common cold coronaviruses. Limitations of the study were the small number of convalescent patients and the absence of early post-infection timepoints. At late post-vaccination timepoints, both infection-induced and vaccine-induced clones showed marked clonal contraction, consistent with waning T cell responses.

V and J are truncated by 5 bases and 2 bases respectively, leaving an intervening sequence of 13 bases. Including the terminal cysteine and valine, the CDR3 comprises 14 residues. Only CDR3 DNA is held: 42 bases, read in frame from base 1. Via the germline V gene, CDR1 is MNHEY and CDR2 SVGAGI. To identify antigen-specific CD4+ T cell clonotypes by their expansion, the ViraFEST assay first stimulated PBMC with viral peptide pools and then applied TCR sequencing. After about 10 days of culture, CD4+ T cells were isolated with the EasySep CD4+ T cell isolation kit. Two doses of either the BNT162b2 or the mRNA-1273 mRNA SARS-CoV-2 vaccine were administered to participants. The absence of prior SARS-CoV-2 infection in healthy vaccine recipients was confirmed by negative nucleocapsid antibodies before and after vaccination. Each well held 1.5 million to 2.5 million PBMC cultured in IMDM containing roughly 5% human AB serum, 9 to 10 IU/ml IL-2 and gentamicin, along with 8 to 10 ug/ml peptides. On days 3 and 7, half of the culture medium was replaced with fresh IL-2-containing medium. Each peptide stimulation condition was cultured in triplicate wells unless otherwise noted. Using Ficoll-Paque Plus gradient centrifugation, PBMC were separated from whole blood and then either used fresh or cryopreserved at -140C. The spike proteins of SARS-CoV-2 and of the common cold coronaviruses HCoV-NL63, HCoV-OC43 and HCoV-229E were spanned by overlapping peptide pools. Genomic DNA was extracted from cultured CD4+ T cells with the QIAamp micro DNA kit.

Library construction relied on the immunoSEQ multiplex PCR assay. DNA from the cultured, isolated CD4+ T cells was subjected to TCR beta CDR3 sequencing. As for the authors' bioinformatics: The analysis removed non-productive TCR sequences, trimmed reads to the CDR3 region, and retained only CDR3s that were 7 or more amino acids long. Antigen-specific clonotypes were identified with the MANAFEST web app by comparing expansion in peptide wells against reference cultures. To count as positive, a clone had to show expansion at FDR<0.05 compared with the reference and with all other wells, an odds ratio above 5, and a frequency above 0.1% in two replicate wells. Cross-reactive clonotypes were defined as significantly expanded in SARS-CoV-2 spike wells and in at least one common cold coronavirus spike condition. CDR3 similarity was assessed by Levenshtein distance with the stringdist R package, and unrooted trees were built with ape in R 3.6.1. TCRdb mirrors the immuneACCESS table, restricted to in-frame sequences. Some clones are absent from its copies; in checked studies, under half trace to an unresolved V gene, and the reason for the others is unknown. V and J calls and clone size are those listed in that table; D and trimming were worked out from the DNA. This sample lists more than 60,000 clones; 74% were detected once. The ten largest clones represent about 1.6% of the sample.

The sequence is built from TRBV6-5 and TRBJ2-7, and perhaps TRBD2 as D gene, on 5 matching bases. Sequenced here: CD4+ T cells from PBMCs cultured with HCoV-229E spike peptides, sampled after COVID-19 vaccination. The sample's cell subset or site, from its label and the paper: HCoV-229E spike overlapping peptide pool stimulation. The sequence came from a human donor who received a COVID-19 vaccine. CDR3 protein: CASSRWSGPYEQYV. In nucleotide form, the sequence is TGTGCCAGCAGTAGATGGAGCGGACCCTACGAGCAGTACGTC.